This T cell receptor (beta chain) was captured by sequencing in a study of blood T cell repertoires in COVID-19. Study-level background: Samples representing acute and convalescent COVID-19 were sourced from the United States, Italy and Spain. T cells, B-cell-depleted T cells, or PBMCs supplied cDNA or gDNA.

The CDR3 covers 17 residues. V lost 4 bases and J lost 1; bases outside the gene matches: 11. Germline values: CDR1 LGHNA, CDR2 YNFKEQ. Per the study methods: Researchers report that nucleated cell counts were estimated from reference gene primer amplification. Profiled with immunoSEQ multiplex PCR; TCRdb holds only in-frame clones, not every one. The D gene and trimming were derived from the DNA, and the V and J assignments and clone size from that table. The sample yields around 94,000 clones, approximately 84% seen once. Material: peripheral blood. The rearrangement joins TRBV4-2 to TRBJ2-3; 7 nucleotides align to TRBD1. This TCR was recovered from a man aged 60 to 75 with acute or convalescent COVID-19. The CDR3 nucleotides are TGTGCCAGCAGCCCAATCCGTACAGGGGTGGGCACAGATACGCAGTATTTT. Its protein product is CASSPIRTGVGTDTQYF.